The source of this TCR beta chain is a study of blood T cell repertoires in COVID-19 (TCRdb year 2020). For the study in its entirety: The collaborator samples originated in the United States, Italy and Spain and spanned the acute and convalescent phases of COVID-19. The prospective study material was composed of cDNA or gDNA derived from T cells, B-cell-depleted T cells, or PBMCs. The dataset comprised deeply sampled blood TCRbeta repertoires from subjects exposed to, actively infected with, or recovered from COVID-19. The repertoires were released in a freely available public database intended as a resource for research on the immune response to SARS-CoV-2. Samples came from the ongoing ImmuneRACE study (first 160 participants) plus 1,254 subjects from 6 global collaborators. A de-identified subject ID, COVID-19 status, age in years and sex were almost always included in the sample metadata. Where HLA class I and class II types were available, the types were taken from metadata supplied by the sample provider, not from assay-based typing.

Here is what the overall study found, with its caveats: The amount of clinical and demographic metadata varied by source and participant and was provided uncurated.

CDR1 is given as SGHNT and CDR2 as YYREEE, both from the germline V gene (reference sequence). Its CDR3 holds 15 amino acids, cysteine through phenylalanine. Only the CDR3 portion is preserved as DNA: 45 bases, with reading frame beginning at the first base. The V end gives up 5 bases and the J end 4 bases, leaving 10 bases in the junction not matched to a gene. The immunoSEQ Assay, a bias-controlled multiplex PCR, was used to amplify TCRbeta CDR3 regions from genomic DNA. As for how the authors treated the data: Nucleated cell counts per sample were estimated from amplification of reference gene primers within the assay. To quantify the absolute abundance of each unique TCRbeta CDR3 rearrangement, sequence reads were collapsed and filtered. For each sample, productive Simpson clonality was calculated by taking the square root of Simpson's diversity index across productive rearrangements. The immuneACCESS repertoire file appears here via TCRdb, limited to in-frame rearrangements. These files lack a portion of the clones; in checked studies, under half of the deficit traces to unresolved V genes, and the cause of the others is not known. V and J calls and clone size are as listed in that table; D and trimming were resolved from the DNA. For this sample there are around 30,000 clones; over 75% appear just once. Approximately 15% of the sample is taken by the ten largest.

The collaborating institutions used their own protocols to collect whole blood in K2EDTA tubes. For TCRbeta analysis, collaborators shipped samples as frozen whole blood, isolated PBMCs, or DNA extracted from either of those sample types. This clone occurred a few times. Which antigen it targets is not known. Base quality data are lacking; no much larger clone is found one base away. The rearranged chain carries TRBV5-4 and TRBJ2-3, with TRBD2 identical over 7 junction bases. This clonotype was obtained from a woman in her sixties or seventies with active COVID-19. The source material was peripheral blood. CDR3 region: CASSLFGLGSDTQYF. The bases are TGTGCCAGCAGTCTTTTCGGACTAGGATCAGATACGCAGTATTTT.